These 30 T cell receptor beta chains were all obtained from the same sample, sequenced in a study of molecular identifiers for immune sequencing clone quantification. TCRdb re-derived calls from the PCR reads in MiXCR, one entry per CDR3 protein. Of 490,000 or so distinct CDR3 sequences in the sample, around 23% are singletons; the top ten hold roughly 0.77%. Sequences were obtained from naive CD8+ T cells from blood, with Jurkat cell RNA spiked in. Indicated subset: FACS-sorted CD8+CD4-CCR7+CD45RA+ naive T cells. These receptors were collected from a human donor in good health. Some libraries in this study had Jurkat cell RNA spiked in.

This clonotype was seen many times. The chain links TRBV20-1 to TRBJ2-3, with TRBD2 as a possible D gene (5 bases). The CDR3 runs to 11 residues. Trimming took off 7 bases at V and 6 bases at J, with 11 bases between the two ends. Germline loops: CDR1 DFQATT, CDR2 SNEGSKA (reference sequence). CDR3 sequence reads: CSGASSDTQYF. The CDR3 DNA reads as TGCAGTGGGGCTAGCTCGGATACGCAGTATTTT.

Only a few counts were recorded for this clonotype. J is TRBJ1-4 and V is TRBV27; D may be TRBD1 (5 bases). This CDR3 comprises 15 residues. The V gene lost 0 bases and the J gene lost 4 bases, with 9 bases spanning the gap. Germline V gene sequence: CDR1 MNHEY, CDR2 SMNVEV (reference sequence). This CDR3 reads CASSLSGGSNEKLFF. Written as DNA, the CDR3 is TGTGCCAGCAGTTTATCGGGGGGTAGTAATGAAAAACTGTTTTTT. The variable domain in full, completed from reference TRBV27 and TRBJ1-4, reads EAQVTQNPRYLITVTGKKLTVTCSQNMNHEYMSWYRQDPGLGLRQIYYSMNVEVTDKGDVPEGYKVSRKEKRNFPLILESPSPNQTSLYFCASSLSGGSNEKLFFGSGTQLSVL.

With regard to this clonotype: A read error is possible here, since a much larger clone lies one base away. The chain combines TRBV18 with TRBJ2-7; D gene unclear. This CDR3 region has 16 residues. The germline V gene encodes CDR1 KGHSH and CDR2 LQKENI. V lost 5 bases and J lost 0, with 17 bases in between. CDR3 coding DNA: TGTGCCAGCTCATCCGTCGACCGTGCCAGCTCCTACGAGCAGTACTTC. It specifies CASSSVDRASSYEQYF.

This clonotype was observed a few times. The genes are TRBV6-2 or TRBV6-3 and TRBJ1-1; 8 bases are shared with TRBD1. The V gene end was trimmed by 2 bases and the J gene end by 1 base; junction bases not matched to a gene: 9. Looked up from germline, CDR1 is MNHEY and CDR2 is SVGEGT. The CDR3 extends over 17 amino acids. The CDR3 nucleotides are TGTGCCAGCAGTTACCGCTTTCCGGGACAGGCGAACACTGAAGCTTTCTTT. Its translation is CASSYRFPGQANTEAFF.

This clonotype came up a few times. The V call is TRBV28, the J call TRBJ1-1; no definite D call. CDR1 and CDR2 (germline): MDHEN, SYDVKM. Trimming pared 5 bases from V and 2 bases from J, leaving 15 bases between. There are 15 residues in the CDR3. CDR3 DNA: TGTGCCAGCAGTCCCGGGCCGGACCTTAACACTGAAGCTTTCTTT. This codes for CASSPGPDLNTEAFF.

The chain combines TRBV12-3 or TRBV12-4 with TRBJ2-7, with D tentatively TRBD1 (6 bases). V was shortened by 6 bases and J by 1 base, with 13 bases between the two germline ends. This CDR3 has 14 residues. CDR3 sequence: CASRSGHGSYEQYF. For the CDR3, the DNA is TGTGCCAGCAGGTCGGGACACGGATCCTACGAGCAGTACTTC.

This clonotype has just a few counts. The rearrangement links TRBV4-3 to TRBJ1-1; 7 bases are shared with TRBD1. Germline V gene lookup returns CDR1 LGHNA and CDR2 YSLEER. This CDR3 is built from 17 residues. With V trimmed by 2 bases and J by 7 bases, 16 bases remained unmatched. The CDR3 is CASSQKGGADRDVEAFF. CDR3 sequence (DNA): TGCGCCAGCAGCCAAAAGGGAGGGGCCGACAGGGACGTTGAAGCTTTCTTT.

The rearrangement uses TRBV20-1 and TRBJ2-7; TRBD2 might be the D (6 bases). With 0 bases removed from V and 6 bases from J, the gap between germline ends came to 18 bases. The germline CDR1 and CDR2 sequences are DFQATT and SNEGSKA (reference sequence). The CDR3 consists of 15 residues. In DNA, the CDR3 is TGCAGTGCTAGAGATTTAGGGGACCCAGCGGGCGAGCAGTACTTC. This gives the protein CSARDLGDPAGEQYF.

The rearrangement joins TRBV1 to TRBJ1-1. TRBV1 is annotated as a pseudogene. The CDR3 extends over 18 amino acids. The CDR3 DNA follows: TGCACCAGCAGCCCGAGTCAGCTGCATTGCCTCATGAACACTGAAGCTTTCTTT. As protein: CTSSPSQLHCLMNTEAFF.

The chain carries TRBV7-2 and TRBJ1-2, with 9 positions matching TRBD1. The germline CDR1 and CDR2 sequences are SGHTA and FQGNSA. The CDR3 is made up of 16 amino acids. V trimming: 1 base; J trimming: 8 bases; junction bases outside the gene matches: 11. CDR3 residues: CASSLVGLGQGDGYTF. CDR3 coding DNA: TGTGCCAGCAGCTTAGTAGGATTGGGACAGGGAGACGGCTACACCTTC.

This clonotype was counted between two and nine times. The chain links TRBV27 to TRBJ1-1; D uncertain. V lost 5 bases and J 2 bases, leaving 9 bases between the germline ends. The CDR3 covers 13 residues. CDR1 and CDR2 (germline): MNHEY, SMNVEV (reference sequence). DNA of the CDR3: TGTGCCAGCAGTCCAAAGAGAAACACTGAAGCTTTCTTT. Its translation is CASSPKRNTEAFF.

In its sample, this clonotype was seen many times. The J gene is TRBJ2-3, the V gene TRBV28, with 10 bases identical to TRBD2. Per the germline V gene, CDR1 is MDHEN and CDR2 is SYDVKM. V shed 3 bases, J shed 4 bases, and the junction held 4 bases outside the gene matches. This CDR3 spans 15 amino acids. The CDR3 loop reads CASSFRAGGADTQYF. The DNA of the CDR3 is TGTGCCAGCAGTTTCAGAGCGGGAGGGGCAGATACGCAGTATTTT. Looking up the rest from reference TRBV28 and TRBJ2-3 gives the full variable domain: DVKVTQSSRYLVKRTGEKVFLECVQDMDHENMFWYRQDPGLGLRLIYFSYDVKMKEKGDIPEGYSVSREKKERFSLILESASTNQTSMYLCASSFRAGGADTQYFGPGTRLTVL.

The table lists this clonotype with a few counts. The chain couples TRBV30 to TRBJ2-7; D gene unclear. V dropped 0 bases and J dropped 8 bases, with 8 bases sitting between them. This CDR3 comprises 11 residues. CDR1 GTSNPN and CDR2 SVGIG come from the germline V gene (reference sequence). CDR3 sequence reads: CAWSVQGQQYF. CDR3 sequence (DNA): TGTGCCTGGAGTGTTCAAGGGCAGCAGTACTTC.

This clonotype showed up many times. The CDR3 nucleotides are TGTGCCAGCAGCTTAGTTGGAGGAGGAGGTAGCAATCAGCCCCAGCATTTT. Protein: CASSLVGGGGSNQPQHF. J is TRBJ1-5 and V is TRBV7-9; D gene unclear. V lost 1 base, J lost 0 bases, and 13 bases lay in between. Germline CDR1 reads SEHNR; CDR2 reads FQNEAQ (reference sequence). The CDR3 sequence is 17 residues long.

This clonotype showed up just a few times. The chain combines TRBV25-1 with TRBJ2-1, with 9 bases that match TRBD1. CDR1 and CDR2 (germline): MGHDK, SYGVNS. Unmatched junction bases numbered 3, after V lost 1 base and J lost 11 bases. This CDR3 contains 13 residues. The DNA for the CDR3 is TGTGCCAGCAGTGAATTGGGACAGGGTAAGCAGTTCTTC. This codes for CASSELGQGKQFF. Based on the CDR3 plus reference TRBV25-1 and TRBJ2-1, the full variable domain is EADIYQTPRYLVIGTGKKITLECSQTMGHDKMYWYQQDPGMELHLIHYSYGVNSTEKGDLSSESTVSRIRTEHFPLTLESARPSHTSQYLCASSELGQGKQFFGPGTRLTVL.

The rearrangement links TRBV19 to TRBJ1-5; D gene unclear. Germline values: CDR1 LNHDA, CDR2 SQIVND (reference sequence). V lost 5 bases to trimming and J lost 2 bases, with 13 bases between them. The CDR3 spans 15 residues. CDR3 bases: TGTGCCAGTAGTTACGAGGGTTGGGGCAATCAGCCCCAGCATTTT. This translates into CASSYEGWGNQPQHF.

This clonotype was observed many times. The chain uses TRBV2 and TRBJ2-7; TRBD1 matches 7 bases. CDR1 is SNHLY and CDR2 is FYNNEI in the germline V gene. The V and J ends lost 6 bases and 4 bases, in that order; junction bases with no gene match: 9. The CDR3 totals 14 residues. The CDR3 protein is CASSAARGYYEQYF. The CDR3 DNA sequence: TGTGCCAGCAGCGCCGCCAGGGGGTATTACGAGCAGTACTTC.

J is TRBJ2-5 and V is TRBV6-5; 12 bases line up with TRBD2. Germline trimming cut 4 bases from V and 2 bases from J; bases unmatched to any gene: 5. Looked up from germline, CDR1 is MNHEY and CDR2 is SVGAGI. The CDR3 contains 16 residues. The CDR3 is CASSSGLAGKQETQYF. The CDR3 nucleotides are TGTGCCAGCAGTTCCGGACTAGCGGGGAAGCAAGAGACCCAGTACTTC.

Ten or more counts support this clonotype. V is TRBV28 and J is TRBJ2-7; tentatively, D is TRBD1 or TRBD2 (6 bases each). V was trimmed by 5 bases and J by 6 bases, leaving 14 bases between them. This CDR3 has 13 amino acids. The germline V gene has CDR1 MDHEN and CDR2 SYDVKM. The CDR3 here is CASSPTGATEQYF. In DNA, the CDR3 is TGTGCCAGCAGTCCCACGGGGGCTACCGAGCAGTACTTC.

This clonotype was seen ten or more times. The rearrangement uses TRBV7-9 and TRBJ1-1, with D maybe TRBD1 (6 bases). The length of the CDR3 is 13 residues. V was trimmed by 0 bases and J by 11 bases, leaving 13 bases between them. Looked up from germline, CDR1 is SEHNR and CDR2 is FQNEAQ (reference sequence). The CDR3 nucleotides are TGTGCCAGCAGCTTAGCGCCAGGGGCGCGGGCTTTCTTT. As protein: CASSLAPGARAFF.

This clonotype has just a few counts. The genes are TRBV6-2 or TRBV6-3 and TRBJ1-5; D remains unclear. This CDR3 has 16 residues. The germline V gene encodes CDR1 MNHEY and CDR2 SVGEGT. Trimming pared 7 bases from V and 3 bases from J, leaving 19 bases between. The CDR3 loop reads CASTNASQVLNQPQHF. The CDR3 DNA sequence: TGTGCCAGCACTAACGCGTCGCAGGTCCTCAATCAGCCCCAGCATTTT.

In this sample, this clonotype turned up a few times. The rearrangement uses TRBV28 and TRBJ1-3; 9 nucleotides match TRBD1. The CDR3 covers 20 residues. Germline assignment: CDR1 MDHEN and CDR2 SYDVKM. The V and J ends lost 3 bases and 0 bases, in that order; junction bases with no gene match: 15. The CDR3 region has the DNA TGTGCCAGCAGTTTTTCCGCGGGCCGGGACAGGGTCTACTCTGGAAACACCATATATTTT. It translates to CASSFSAGRDRVYSGNTIYF.

This clonotype was detected many times. This chain links TRBV28 with TRBJ1-1; no definite D call. CDR3 size: 13 residues. Trimming left V 8 bases short and J 10 bases short, with 20 bases between. In germline, CDR1 is MDHEN, CDR2 SYDVKM. CDR3 coding DNA: TGTGCCAGCGCCCCAATCTCGGGGAGCGGAGCTTTCTTT. Translating it yields CASAPISGSGAFF.

The V call is TRBV20-1, the J call TRBJ2-5; possible D gene TRBD1, 6 bases. With 3 bases removed from V and 2 bases from J, the gap between germline ends came to 13 bases. Germline loops: CDR1 DFQATT, CDR2 SNEGSKA (reference sequence). This CDR3 is 14 amino acids long. This CDR3 reads CSASWFQGQETQYF. The CDR3 coding sequence is TGCAGTGCTAGTTGGTTTCAGGGGCAAGAGACCCAGTACTTC.

This clonotype was picked up a small number of times. The V call is TRBV3-1, the J call TRBJ2-5; D is possibly TRBD1 (5 bases). Germline V gives CDR1 LGHDT, CDR2 YNNKEL (reference sequence). Trimming stripped 1 base from V and 5 bases from J, with 14 bases between. The CDR3 loop spans 15 amino acids. The CDR3 coding sequence is TGTGCCAGCAGCCAAGTATTTAGGGGCGCGGAGACCCAGTACTTC. Translated: CASSQVFRGAETQYF.

This clonotype was seen many times. The chain has TRBV28 and TRBJ2-7; unclear D gene. This CDR3 is built from 17 residues. Trimming cost V 6 bases and J 0 bases, with 21 bases left between them. The germline V gene encodes CDR1 MDHEN and CDR2 SYDVKM. In nucleotides, the CDR3 is TGTGCCAGCAGACAAAAAAGTCGGGTCCCGTACTCCTACGAGCAGTACTTC. Its protein product is CASRQKSRVPYSYEQYF. The whole variable domain, filled in from reference TRBV28 and TRBJ2-7, reads DVKVTQSSRYLVKRTGEKVFLECVQDMDHENMFWYRQDPGLGLRLIYFSYDVKMKEKGDIPEGYSVSREKKERFSLILESASTNQTSMYLCASRQKSRVPYSYEQYFGPGTRLTVT.

J is TRBJ2-2 and V is TRBV20-1; D uncertain. The V gene's germline CDR1 is DFQATT and CDR2 SNEGSKA (reference sequence). The CDR3 covers 16 residues. V gave up 5 bases and J gave up 0 bases, with 16 bases separating them. DNA of the CDR3: TGCAGTGCTCCAATGCTACGTAGTCCGAACACCGGGGAGCTGTTTTTT. Protein: CSAPMLRSPNTGELFF.

The J gene is TRBJ1-5, the V gene TRBV2; D uncertain. Trimming cost V 2 bases and J 3 bases, with 11 bases left between them. Germline lookup yields CDR1 SNHLY and CDR2 FYNNEI. The length of the CDR3 is 15 residues. The CDR3 sequence: CASSEPGNPNQPQHF. The CDR3 nucleotides are TGTGCCAGCAGTGAACCGGGTAACCCCAATCAGCCCCAGCATTTT.

This clonotype was recorded many times. This chain links TRBV4-3 with TRBJ1-2; possible D gene TRBD1, 6 bases. V was trimmed by 0 bases and J by 0 bases, leaving 8 bases between them. Germline CDR1 reads LGHNA; CDR2 reads YSLEER. The length of the CDR3 is 15 residues. The CDR3 here is CASSQDWTANYGYTF. CDR3 sequence (DNA): TGCGCCAGCAGCCAAGATTGGACAGCTAACTATGGCTACACCTTC.

The genes are TRBV5-1 and TRBJ2-2; the match to TRBD2 covers 13 bases. CDR1 is SGHRS, CDR2 YFSETQ, per germline. The V and J ends lost 4 bases and 6 bases, in that order; junction bases with no gene match: 6. This CDR3 region has 16 residues. The CDR3 is CASSPGLAGAPGELFF. CDR3 DNA sequence: TGCGCCAGCAGCCCCGGACTAGCGGGAGCCCCCGGGGAGCTGTTTTTT.